This entry lists 18 T cell receptor beta chains sequenced from one sample in a study of blood T cell repertoires in COVID-19. TCRdb's table, derived via immunoSEQ multiplex PCR, lists solely in-frame clones and lacks some. Among about 210,000 clones listed, 84% were seen once. The sample was peripheral blood. The receptors stem from an elderly woman with COVID-19, enrolled during active disease.

The chain joins TRBV30 to TRBJ1-5; TRBD1 might be the D (5 bases). This CDR3 is built from 13 residues. Trimming left V 0 bases short and J 7 bases short, with 10 bases between. Germline CDR1 is GTSNPN and CDR2 is SVGIG (reference sequence). The CDR3 DNA reads as TGTGCCTGGAGTGTACAGGCTGGCCAGCCCCAGCATTTT. Translation: CAWSVQAGQPQHF. Drawing the rest from reference TRBV30 and TRBJ1-5, the complete variable domain is SQTIHQWPATLVQPVGSPLSLECTVEGTSNPNLYWYRQAAGRGLQLLFYSVGIGQISSEVPQNLSASRPQDRQFILSSKKLLLSDSGFYLCAWSVQAGQPQHFGDGTRLSIL.

This clone was detected only once. This chain connects TRBV27 to TRBJ1-4, with D unresolved. Germline V gives CDR1 MNHEY, CDR2 SMNVEV (reference sequence). Trimming took 8 bases from V and 2 from J, leaving 12 bases between them. CDR3 length: 14 amino acids. The CDR3 is CASQDRDTNEKLFF. In nucleotides, the CDR3 is TGTGCCAGCCAGGATAGAGATACTAATGAAAAACTGTTTTTT. Supplemented by reference TRBV27 and TRBJ1-4, the full variable domain reads EAQVTQNPRYLITVTGKKLTVTCSQNMNHEYMSWYRQDPGLGLRQIYYSMNVEVTDKGDVPEGYKVSRKEKRNFPLILESPSPNQTSLYFCASQDRDTNEKLFFGSGTQLSVL.

This chain uses TRBV7-9 with TRBJ1-6; 7 bases are a match to TRBD1. The CDR3 loop spans 17 amino acids. Trimming cost V 3 bases and J 10 bases; bases outside gene matches: 15. Germline CDR1 is SEHNR and CDR2 is FQNEAQ (reference sequence). The CDR3 here is CASSFLLDRTLPSPLHF. CDR3 nucleotides: TGTGCCAGCAGCTTTTTACTGGACAGGACTCTACCGTCACCCCTCCACTTT.

The V call is TRBV5-6, the J call TRBJ1-1, with D possibly TRBD1 on 5 matching bases. Trimming shortened V by 0 bases and J by 8 bases, and 11 bases separated the two germline ends. Germline V CDR1 and CDR2: SGHDT, YYEEEE. The CDR3 has 13 residues. In DNA form, the CDR3 reads TGTGCCAGCAGCTTGGTCGACAGAAACGAAGCTTTCTTT. It specifies CASSLVDRNEAFF.

This sequence joins TRBV5-6 and TRBJ2-7; 7 bases map to TRBD1. Germline lookup yields CDR1 SGHDT and CDR2 YYEEEE. The V and J ends lost 5 bases and 2 bases, in that order; junction bases with no gene match: 7. CDR3 length: 14 amino acids. The CDR3 DNA sequence: TGTGCCAGCAGTGAGACAGGGAAGCCCTACGAGCAGTACGTC. Translated: CASSETGKPYEQYV.

J is TRBJ2-7 and V is TRBV5-5; a possible D gene is TRBD1 (6 bases). From germline, CDR1 is SGHKS and CDR2 YYEKEE (reference sequence). Trimming removed 4 bases from V and 2 bases from J, with 16 bases in between. The CDR3 extends over 15 amino acids. For the CDR3, the DNA is TGTGCCAGCAGCCCCGAACTGGGGGCAGCCTACGAGCAGTACTTC. Translating it yields CASSPELGAAYEQYF.

The rearrangement uses TRBV28 and TRBJ1-2; no reliable D call. Germline CDR1 and CDR2: MDHEN and SYDVKM. This CDR3 is 10 amino acids long. V shed 8 bases and J shed 6 bases, with 7 bases lying between them. The CDR3 nucleotides read TGTGCCAGCGGACTGAATGGCTACACCTTC. The encoded protein is CASGLNGYTF.

V usage is TRBV7-3 and J usage is TRBJ2-5; TRBD2 matches 9 bases. Germline V gives CDR1 SGHTA, CDR2 FQGTGA. The CDR3 consists of 12 residues. The V segment lost 8 bases and the J segment 5 bases; nucleotides outside the gene matches: 3. Written as DNA, the CDR3 is TGTGCCAGCTCTAGCGGGGACGAGACCCAGTACTTC. It codes for CASSSGDETQYF.

This chain links TRBV6-4 with TRBJ2-5, with TRBD1 matching 8 bases. The germline V gene encodes CDR1 MRHNA and CDR2 SNTAGT. This CDR3 comprises 13 residues. After removal of 6 bases from V and 5 bases from J, the junction contained 5 bases not matched to a gene. DNA of the CDR3: TGTGCCAGCAGCCAAAACAGGGGGGAGACCCAGTACTTC. As protein: CASSQNRGETQYF.

The chain links TRBV9 to TRBJ2-3; tentatively, D is TRBD2 (6 bases). CDR3 size: 14 residues. Germline V gives CDR1 SGDLS, CDR2 YYNGEE. The germline V and J ends were trimmed by 1 base and 5 bases, with 11 bases remaining between them. CDR3 DNA: TGTGCCAGCAGCGTAAGTAGCGGTTTAGATACGCAGTATTTT. Its translation is CASSVSSGLDTQYF.

The genes are TRBV19 and TRBJ2-2; 9 bases are shared with TRBD1. The CDR3 sequence is 14 residues long. The V gene end was trimmed by 10 bases and the J gene end by 4 bases; junction bases not matched to a gene: 7. Germline CDR1 and CDR2: LNHDA and SQIVND (reference sequence). The CDR3 DNA is TGTGCCACCAGGACAGGGGCGAGCACCGGGGAGCTGTTTTTT. Residues: CATRTGASTGELFF.

This clone was detected once. The V gene is TRBV28, the J gene TRBJ2-1, with 7 bases aligning to TRBD1. Losses at the gene ends were 6 bases for V and 3 bases for J; bases not matched to a gene: 5. This CDR3 has 14 amino acids. Germline-derived CDR1 and CDR2 are MDHEN and SYDVKM. CDR3 region: CASRGTESYNEQFF. CDR3 nucleotide sequence: TGTGCCAGCAGGGGGACAGAGAGCTACAATGAGCAGTTCTTC.

The rearrangement joins TRBV10-3 to TRBJ1-2, with TRBD1 as a possible D gene (6 bases). Germline values: CDR1 ENHRY, CDR2 SYGVKD. Trimming pared 0 bases from V and 2 bases from J, leaving 13 bases between. The CDR3 length is 16 residues. The CDR3 reads CAISESGAGQNYGYTF. Here the CDR3 DNA reads TGTGCCATCAGTGAGTCAGGGGCCGGACAGAACTATGGCTACACCTTC.

The rearrangement links TRBV6-1 to TRBJ1-2; D gene uncertain. Germline V lookup: CDR1 MNHNS, CDR2 SASEGT. Trimming took off 3 bases at V and 8 bases at J, with 13 bases between the two ends. The CDR3 runs to 13 residues. CDR3 in amino acids: CASSELEVGGYTF. In nucleotides, the CDR3 is TGTGCCAGCAGTGAGCTCGAGGTCGGGGGCTACACCTTC.

The chain combines TRBV3-1 (or the pseudogene TRBV3-2) with TRBJ1-5; 8 bases match TRBD1. From germline, CDR1 is LGHDT and CDR2 YNNKEL (reference sequence). The CDR3 has 17 residues. V shed 1 base, J shed 4 bases, and the junction held 9 bases outside the gene matches. CDR3 loop: CASSQGPGTGLNQPQHF. The CDR3 DNA reads as TGTGCCAGCAGCCAAGGTCCTGGGACAGGTCTTAATCAGCCCCAGCATTTT.

The J gene is TRBJ1-3, the V gene TRBV6-5; D unclear. The length of the CDR3 is 14 residues. V was clipped by 6 bases and J by 0 bases, with 9 bases between them. Germline loops: CDR1 MNHEY, CDR2 SVGAGI. DNA for the CDR3: TGTGCCAGCAGCCCACAGTCCTCTGGAAACACCATATATTTT. It is translated as CASSPQSSGNTIYF.

This chain connects TRBV21-1 to TRBJ2-7; whether TRBD1, the table's D call, matches the DNA was not checked. TRBV21-1 is marked as a pseudogene. The CDR3 runs 16 residues. The CDR3 sequence: CASSRVWGQRYYEQYV. For the CDR3, the DNA is TGTGCCAGCAGTAGGGTTTGGGGACAGAGATACTACGAGCAGTACGTC.

The chain employs TRBV6-5 and TRBJ2-3; 8 positions match TRBD2. Germline V gene sequence: CDR1 MNHEY, CDR2 SVGAGI. Losses at the gene ends were 0 bases for V and 6 bases for J; bases not matched to a gene: 8. The CDR3 length is 16 residues. This CDR3 is CASSYSAAGAGDTQYF. As DNA, the CDR3 is TGTGCCAGCAGTTACTCCGCAGCGGGGGCGGGGGATACGCAGTATTTT.